These T cell receptor beta chains were read from a single sample in a study of relationships among human T cell subsets. Using its own MiXCR run on the multiplex PCR reads, TCRdb lists one record per CDR3 protein. The data show approximately 4,000 distinct CDR3 sequences, about 53% seen once. What was sequenced was CD4+ Th2 cells sorted from blood. The origin of the receptors is a man in his forties in good health. Each CDR3 is given with its conserved first and last residue. Each record gives: clone size, V gene, D gene, CDR3 protein. A D gene is named only where the DNA matches it firmly. Not every row has a clone size; where given, it reads once, few, many or a size class.

.,TRBV28,.,CASSPPGQYKEQFF
.,TRBV20-1,.,CSAREGALLDTQYF
few,TRBV10-3,.,CAISETQGSEQFF
.,TRBV12-3/TRBV12-4,.,CASSRAGQGAENIQYF
.,TRBV5-1,TRBD1,CASSLESDRGIEQYF
.,TRBV28,TRBD1,CARTGGYEQYF
once,TRBV5-4,TRBD1,CASSYGTGDQETQYF
.,TRBV27,TRBD1,CASSLDRGQGEQYF
.,TRBV11-2,TRBD1,CASSLSRGRSEQYF
few,TRBV20-1,.,CSARDWGETPYEQYF
few,TRBV28,TRBD1,CASSPPRQGREQFF
few,TRBV7-3,.,CASSLMGASTDTQYF
few,TRBV11-1,.,CASSLAASYEQYF
.,TRBV7-8,TRBD2,CASSPKGRGNEQFF
once,TRBV29-1,.,CSVAVSGPDTQYF
.,TRBV19,.,CASSSGTATNEKLFF
.,TRBV5-4,TRBD2,CASSSILAGALTDTQYF
.,TRBV11-2,.,CASSSGSTGPLTSTDTQYF
.,TRBV12-3/TRBV12-4,.,CASGRPGNTIYF
.,TRBV2,.,CASSGARGAEQFF
few,TRBV14,.,CASSQRRKGDTEAFF
.,TRBV6-1,.,CASSDALYNEQFF
.,TRBV28,.,CASSLVARTEAFF
.,TRBV20-1,.,CSARRPGGDRTEAFF
few,TRBV12-3/TRBV12-4,.,CASRDQGRGAEAFF
.,TRBV2,.,CASTPGMGQPQHF
.,TRBV20-1,TRBD1,CSAKIGQGNNEQFF
.,TRBV12-3/TRBV12-4,.,CASTPGREGYQPQHF
once,TRBV19,TRBD1,CASRATGGIAQPQHF